This T cell receptor beta chain was found in a study of blood T cell repertoires in COVID-19. Only a few counts were recorded for this clone. Profiling relied on immunoSEQ multiplex PCR, and the TCRdb table lists in-frame clones only, not all of them. The sample shows fewer than 150,000 clones, approximately 81% of them seen only once. The germline V gene encodes CDR1 SGHVS and CDR2 FQNEAQ. V gave up 5 bases and J gave up 3 bases, with 11 bases separating them. The CDR3 covers 14 residues. This chain uses TRBV7-8 with TRBJ1-5; weak D call: TRBD1 (5 bases). The sequence was collected from a woman aged 30 to 39 who had recovered from COVID-19. The sequencing input was peripheral blood. For the CDR3, the DNA is TGTGCCAGCAGCCAGGGACTGGACAATCAGCCCCAGCATTTT. This encodes CASSQGLDNQPQHF. Full variable domain (remainder filled in from reference TRBV7-8 and TRBJ1-5): GAGVSQSPRYKVAKRGQDVALRCDPISGHVSLFWYQQALGQGPEFLTYFQNEAQLDKSGLPSDRFFAERPEGSVSTLKIQRTQQEDSAVYLCASSQGLDNQPQHFGDGTRLSIL.